This entry describes one T cell receptor beta chain. The antigen it binds to is not known. Base-call qualities are not available, and no considerably larger clone is one nucleotide away. The time point label corresponds to: before trial treatment. The donors came from RACIN, which was a single-arm phase I dose-escalation trial that paired nivolumab and ipilimumab with aspirin, low-dose cyclophosphamide and low-dose radiotherapy. Eligible patients had advanced, TIL-negative solid tumors. The data were taken from a study of low-dose radiotherapy and immunotherapy resistance in tumors (dated by TCRdb to between 2021 and 2024). Background on the whole study: Patients in Cohort 1 were given 0.5 Gy per fraction every 2 weeks, and the prescribed total PTV dose was 6.5 Gy. Patients took aspirin 300 mg orally once daily for four cycles, starting on cycle 1 day 1. Trial participants were not randomized into treatment groups. Cyclophosphamide 200 mg/m2 was administered intravenously every two weeks, one day before each radiation and immunotherapy administration. Patients in Cohort 2 were given 1 Gy per fraction every two weeks, for a total of 13 Gy across 26 weeks. Eight patients were included in the translational analysis, namely three from the first dose cohort plus the first five from the second dose cohort. Nivolumab was administered intravenously as a 240 mg flat dose every two weeks, and ipilimumab was administered intravenously at 1 mg/kg every six weeks.

CDR1 and CDR2, per the germline V gene, are SGHRS and YFSETQ. Trimming costs V 4 bases and J 0 bases, and their ends lie 17 bases apart. The CDR3 holds 18 amino acids from the cysteine to the phenylalanine. Kept here is only the CDR3 DNA, which spans 54 bases and is read in frame from base 1. The sample was run on an Illumina HiSeq 2500. Superscript III and a set of TRAV- and TRBV-specific primers were used to synthesize first-strand cDNA, so that both TCRalpha and TCRbeta chains were covered. TCRs were amplified with Phusion for approximately 21 PCR cycles, with a constant-region primer paired with the adapter attached to the V primers. The MessageAmp II aRNA Amplification Kit was used to amplify the isolated mRNA, with in vitro transcription run for 15 to 20 hours at 37 degrees C. mRNA for TCR sequencing was isolated with the Dynabeads mRNA DIRECT Purification Kit. Indexed Illumina adapters were added in a second 25-cycle Phusion PCR, and the resulting products were purified with AMPure XP beads. Per the original workflow: Custom Perl scripts pooled TCR sequences encoding the same protein, removed out-of-frame sequences and computed each clonotype's abundance. TCR sequences supported by only a single read were excluded from analysis. Shannon entropy, Gini index, clonality, richness, and the frequency of TCRs shared between repertoires were included as repertoire metrics. The public reads were quality trimmed at Q25 with fastp and then assembled into clones with MiXCR by TCRdb, keeping productive beta chains. One record per CDR3 amino acid sequence lists the most common genes and DNA. The V and J calls follow TCRdb's processing rather than the paper's. This sample has 70,000 to 90,000 distinct CDR3 sequences in its table, and 18% of those were observed once. Jointly, the top ten make up roughly 2.8% of the sample.

The chain joins TRBV5-1 to TRBJ2-6; TRBD1 might be the D gene, on 5 matching bases. This clonotype was sampled from a male donor with prostate cancer. Sequencing was performed on PBMCs, taken before treatment. The DNA reads TGCGCCAGCAGCAGGGGCCCCGACACCCGCTCTGGGGCCAACGTCCTGACTTTC. Its protein reads: CASSRGPDTRSGANVLTF.